This TCR beta chain originates from a study of cytomegalovirus exposure and HLA in healthy donors. General study points: The classifier reportedly diagnosed cytomegalovirus status with high specificity and sensitivity. Within an earlier analysis, most TCR beta V segments proved productive either about 87% or about 30% of the time. The sole available immune exposure information was CMV serostatus.

This clone has only a few counts. Its specificity is not known. The PCR was carried out with 60 Vbeta primers and 13 Jbeta primers. Some clones are missing from TCRdb's copy, which holds only in-frame ones; the method was immunoSEQ multiplex PCR. The sample lists 100,000 or so clones; 15% were seen once. CDR1 and CDR2 from the germline V gene are MNHNY and SVGAGI (reference sequence). The CDR3 is 15 amino acids. The junction had 14 bases not matched to a gene; V was cut back by 7 bases and J by 5 bases. Sequenced: PBMCs. This sequence was found in a female donor in good health and CMV-seronegative. The chain carries TRBV6-6 and TRBJ2-7, with TRBD2 identical over 7 bases. The chain's CDR3 is CASTPLLASADEQYF. The CDR3 nucleotides read TGTGCCAGCACCCCCCTACTAGCGTCTGCGGACGAGCAGTACTTC.